This T cell receptor (beta chain) was documented in a study of CD8+ T cells in alopecia areata. Germline V CDR1 and CDR2: SGHRS, YFSETQ. This CDR3 is 13 amino acids long. Trimming took 7 bases from V and 0 from J; bases not matched to a gene: 1. Extraction of RNA preceded its reverse transcription into cDNA, which served as the sequencing template. The table came from immunoSEQ multiplex PCR; TCRdb's copy has only in-frame clones and leaves some out. The repertoire holds around 300,000 clones, 60% seen once, with 0.8% to 1% in the top ten. This sample's treatment: oral pan-JAK inhibitor, 5-10 mg twice daily. CD4+ and CD8+ T cells were sorted from PBMCs.

The clonotype originates from a human donor with alopecia areata. The J gene is TRBJ1-1, the V gene TRBV5-1; 9 bases agree with TRBD1. The material was CD4+ T cells sorted from blood, obtained around week 53, from a patient treated with tofacitinib. The CDR3 here is CASGDRVNTEAFF. CDR3 coding DNA: TGCGCCAGCGGGGACAGGGTGAACACTGAAGCTTTCTTT.